The source of this T cell receptor (beta chain) is a study of T cell responses to AZD1222 COVID-19 vaccine. Regarding the study as a whole: Baseline seropositivity characterized only 5 to 7 AZD1222 recipients. Donors, mostly white British, included more females; clonal diversity was possibly underestimated. Dominant at 160-218 and 743-854, vaccine-associated CD4 TCRs also spanned spike.

The table came from immunoSEQ multiplex PCR; TCRdb's copy has only in-frame clones and leaves some out. The repertoire holds 150,000 to 180,000 clones, with 90% as singletons. Trimming took 2 bases from V and 6 from J, leaving 13 bases between them. CDR3 size: 14 residues. Germline CDR1 SNHLY, CDR2 FYNNEI. On this clone itself: Its antigen is not known.

The sequence derives from an adult in good health. The sample was peripheral blood, taken on day 0 of AZD1222 vaccination. The chain uses TRBV2 and TRBJ1-2, with D unclear. The CDR3 DNA reads TGTGCCAGCAGTGAACCCAACCTGATAGATGGCTACACCTTC. This gives the protein CASSEPNLIDGYTF. The variable domain in full, completed from reference TRBV2 and TRBJ1-2, reads EPEVTQTPSHQVTQMGQEVILRCVPISNHLYFYWYRQILGQKVEFLVSFYNNEISEKSEIFDDQFSVERPDGSNFTLKIRSTKLEDSAMYFCASSEPNLIDGYTFGSGTRLTVV.